Listed below are T cell receptor beta chains from one sample, sequenced in a study of shared clonotypes between healthy human individuals. This table comes from immunoSEQ multiplex PCR, and its TCRdb copy is limited to in-frame clones, with some not included. Among 1.6 million or so clones listed, around 98.5% were seen once. Material: naive CD4+ T cells sorted from blood. These TCRs come from a man under 40 in good health. The CDR3 runs from the conserved cysteine through the conserved F or W. The D gene is left open where the match is weak. Clone size is stated in some rows and not others, as once, few, many or a class when expanded.

TRBV5-1	NA	TRBJ2-7	NA	CATSGAYEQYF	TGCGCCACCTCGGGTGCCTACGAGCAGTACTTC
TRBV29-1	NA	TRBJ2-7	TRBD1	CSVSDRGHYEQYF	TGCAGCGTTTCGGACAGGGGCCACTACGAGCAGTACTTC
TRBV9	NA	TRBJ2-3	TRBD2	CASSVSSGSTDTQYF	TGTGCCAGCAGCGTATCTAGCGGAAGCACAGATACGCAGTATTTT
TRBV6-5	NA	TRBJ1-2	NA	CASSWGRPNYGYTF	TGTGCCAGCAGTTGGGGCAGGCCTAACTATGGCTACACCTTC
TRBV6-5	NA	TRBJ1-5	NA	CASSYNSRNQPQHF	TGTGCCAGCAGTTACAATTCGCGGAATCAGCCCCAGCATTTT
TRBV11-3	NA	TRBJ2-7	NA	CASPFREVGTYEQYF	TGTGCCAGCCCCTTTAGGGAGGTAGGGACCTACGAGCAGTACTTC
TRBV28	NA	TRBJ1-1	NA	CASSRITGITEAFF	TGTGCCAGCAGTCGAATTACAGGGATTACTGAAGCTTTCTTT
TRBV7-9	NA	TRBJ2-3	NA	CASSLERVEDTQYF	TGTGCCAGCAGCTTAGAGCGGGTCGAGGATACGCAGTATTTT
TRBV4-1	NA	TRBJ1-2	NA	CASSQAWGHGYTF	TGCGCCAGCAGCCAAGCTTGGGGTCATGGCTACACCTTC
TRBV9	NA	TRBJ2-5	NA	CASSSGVKVDPYQETQYF	TGTGCCAGCAGCTCAGGGGTGAAGGTCGATCCGTACCAAGAGACCCAGTACTTC
TRBV10-3	once	TRBJ2-2	NA	CAITRTTANTGELFF	TGTGCCATCACCAGGACTACAGCGAACACCGGGGAGCTGTTTTTT
TRBV5-4	NA	TRBJ2-1	TRBD2	CASSTTGTRHNEQFF	TGTGCCAGCAGCACTACCGGGACTAGACACAATGAGCAGTTCTTC
TRBV5-4	NA	TRBJ2-1	NA	CASSVTASSDEQFF	TGTGCCAGCAGCGTCACGGCTTCGTCGGATGAGCAGTTCTTC
TRBV5-1	NA	TRBJ2-1	NA	CASSRDSGNEQFF	TGCGCCAGCAGCCGAGACTCGGGGAATGAGCAGTTCTTC
TRBV10-2	NA	TRBJ2-1	NA	CASGSTRLASNEQFF	TGCGCCAGCGGGTCCACCAGGCTAGCGTCCAATGAGCAGTTCTTC
TRBV9	once	TRBJ2-2	NA	CASSVVTGSRAGELFF	TGTGCCAGCAGCGTAGTTACAGGGTCGAGGGCCGGGGAGCTGTTTTTT
TRBV7-6	NA	TRBJ2-1	NA	CASSLAPWGGPTDNEQFF	TGTGCCAGCAGCTTAGCGCCGTGGGGGGGGCCTACGGACAATGAGCAGTTCTTC
TRBV6-4	NA	TRBJ2-1	TRBD1	CASSVEQGAREQFF	TGTGCCAGCAGCGTCGAACAGGGGGCACGAGAGCAGTTCTTC
TRBV5-4	NA	TRBJ2-2	TRBD2	CASSYTGLALTGELFF	TGTGCCAGCAGTTACACCGGACTAGCTCTCACCGGGGAGCTGTTTTTT
TRBV7-9	NA	TRBJ2-7	NA	CASSSRMDTNYEQYF	TGTGCCAGCAGCTCGCGAATGGACACCAATTACGAGCAGTACTTC